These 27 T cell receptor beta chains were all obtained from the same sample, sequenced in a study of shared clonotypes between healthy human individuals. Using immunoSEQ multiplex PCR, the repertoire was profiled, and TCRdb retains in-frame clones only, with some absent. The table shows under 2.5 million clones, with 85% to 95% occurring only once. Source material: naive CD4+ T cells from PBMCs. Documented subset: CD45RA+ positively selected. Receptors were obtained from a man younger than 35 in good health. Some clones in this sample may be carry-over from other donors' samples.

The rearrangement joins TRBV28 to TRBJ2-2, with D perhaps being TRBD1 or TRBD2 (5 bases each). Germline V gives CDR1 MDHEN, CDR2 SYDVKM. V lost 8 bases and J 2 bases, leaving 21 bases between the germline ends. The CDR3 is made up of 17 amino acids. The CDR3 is CASGKLPGRRNTGELFF. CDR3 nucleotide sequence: TGTGCCAGCGGGAAGCTTCCGGGACGGAGAAACACCGGGGAGCTGTTTTTT.

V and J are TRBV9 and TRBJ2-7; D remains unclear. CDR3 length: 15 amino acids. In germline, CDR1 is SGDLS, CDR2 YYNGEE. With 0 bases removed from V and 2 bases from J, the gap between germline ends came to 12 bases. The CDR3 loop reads CASSVEVGSTYEQYF. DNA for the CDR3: TGTGCCAGCAGCGTAGAGGTAGGATCCACCTACGAGCAGTACTTC.

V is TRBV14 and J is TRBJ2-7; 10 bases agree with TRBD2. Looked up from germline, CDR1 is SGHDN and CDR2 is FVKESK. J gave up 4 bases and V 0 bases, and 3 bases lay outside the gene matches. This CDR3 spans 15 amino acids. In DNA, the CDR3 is TGTGCCAGCAGCCAAGAACCTAGCGGGAGATACGAGCAGTACTTC. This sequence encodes CASSQEPSGRYEQYF.

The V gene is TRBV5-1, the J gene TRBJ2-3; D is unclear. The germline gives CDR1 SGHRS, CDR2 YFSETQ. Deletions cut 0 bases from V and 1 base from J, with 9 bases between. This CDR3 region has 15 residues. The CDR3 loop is CASSLALHRTDTQYF. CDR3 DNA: TGCGCCAGCAGCTTGGCCCTTCACCGCACAGATACGCAGTATTTT.

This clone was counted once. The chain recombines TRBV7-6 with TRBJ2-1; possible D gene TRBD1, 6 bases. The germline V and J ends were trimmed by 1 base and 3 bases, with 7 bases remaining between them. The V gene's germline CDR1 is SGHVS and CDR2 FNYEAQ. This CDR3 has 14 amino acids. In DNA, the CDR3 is TGTGCCAGCAGCTTAGGGGACAACTACAATGAGCAGTTCTTC. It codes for CASSLGDNYNEQFF.

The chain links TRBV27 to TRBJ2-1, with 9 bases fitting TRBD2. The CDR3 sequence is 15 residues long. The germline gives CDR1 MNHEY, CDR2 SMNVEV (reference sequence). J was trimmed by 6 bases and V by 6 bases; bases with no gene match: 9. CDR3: CASSPSGVVGNEQFF. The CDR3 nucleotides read TGTGCCAGCAGCCCTAGCGGGGTAGTGGGCAATGAGCAGTTCTTC.

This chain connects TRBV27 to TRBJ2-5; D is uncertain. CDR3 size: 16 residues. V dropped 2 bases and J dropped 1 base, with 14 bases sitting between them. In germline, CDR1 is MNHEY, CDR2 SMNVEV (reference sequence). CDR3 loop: CASSLPLFRVQETQYF. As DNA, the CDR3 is TGTGCCAGCAGTTTACCGTTATTCCGGGTCCAAGAGACCCAGTACTTC.

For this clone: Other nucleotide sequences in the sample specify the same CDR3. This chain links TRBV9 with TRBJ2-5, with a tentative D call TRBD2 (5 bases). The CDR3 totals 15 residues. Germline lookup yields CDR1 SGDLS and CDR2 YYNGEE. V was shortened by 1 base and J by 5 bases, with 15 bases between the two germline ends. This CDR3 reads CASSVSPGLRETQYF. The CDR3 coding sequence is TGTGCCAGCAGCGTATCCCCCGGACTCCGGGAGACCCAGTACTTC.

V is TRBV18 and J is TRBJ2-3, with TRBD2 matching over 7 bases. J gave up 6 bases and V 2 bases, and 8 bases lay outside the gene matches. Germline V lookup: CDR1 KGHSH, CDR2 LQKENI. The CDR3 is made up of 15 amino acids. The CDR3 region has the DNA TGTGCCAGCTCACCAGGGGGGACTAATCGGGATACGCAGTATTTT. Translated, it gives CASSPGGTNRDTQYF.

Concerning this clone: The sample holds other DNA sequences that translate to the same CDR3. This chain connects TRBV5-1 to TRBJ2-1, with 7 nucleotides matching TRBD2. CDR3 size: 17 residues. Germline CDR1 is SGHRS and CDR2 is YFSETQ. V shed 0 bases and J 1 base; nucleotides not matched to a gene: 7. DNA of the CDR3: TGCGCCAGCAGCTTGGTGGTCGGCGGGAGTTCCTACAATGAGCAGTTCTTC. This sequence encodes CASSLVVGGSSYNEQFF.

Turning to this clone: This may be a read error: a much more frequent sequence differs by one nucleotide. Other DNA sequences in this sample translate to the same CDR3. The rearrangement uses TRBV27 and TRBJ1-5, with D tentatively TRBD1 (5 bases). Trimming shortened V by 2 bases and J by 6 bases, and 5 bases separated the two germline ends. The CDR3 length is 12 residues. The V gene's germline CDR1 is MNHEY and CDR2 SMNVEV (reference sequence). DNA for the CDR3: TGTGCCAGCAGTTTAAGGGGTCAGCCCCAGCATTTT. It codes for CASSLRGQPQHF.

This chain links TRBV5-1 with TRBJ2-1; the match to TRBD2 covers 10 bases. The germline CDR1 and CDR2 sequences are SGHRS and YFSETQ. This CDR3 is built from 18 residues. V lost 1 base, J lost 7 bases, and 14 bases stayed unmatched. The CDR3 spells CASSLLGGLAFYLNEQFF. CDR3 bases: TGCGCCAGCAGCTTGTTAGGGGGACTAGCGTTTTACCTTAATGAGCAGTTCTTC.

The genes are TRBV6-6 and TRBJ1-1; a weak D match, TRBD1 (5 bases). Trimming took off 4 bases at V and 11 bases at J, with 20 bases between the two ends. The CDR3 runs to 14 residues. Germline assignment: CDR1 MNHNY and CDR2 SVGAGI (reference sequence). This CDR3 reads CASSSGVAGSSAFF. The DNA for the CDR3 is TGTGCCAGCAGTTCCGGGGTGGCAGGGAGTAGCGCTTTCTTT.

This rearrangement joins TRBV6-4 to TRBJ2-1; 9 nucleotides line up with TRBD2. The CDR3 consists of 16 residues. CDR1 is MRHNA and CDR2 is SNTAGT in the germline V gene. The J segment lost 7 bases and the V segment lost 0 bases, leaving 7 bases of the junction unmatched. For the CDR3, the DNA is TGTGCCAGCAGTGACTCTAGGGCTAGCGGGGCGAATGAGCAGTTCTTC. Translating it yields CASSDSRASGANEQFF.

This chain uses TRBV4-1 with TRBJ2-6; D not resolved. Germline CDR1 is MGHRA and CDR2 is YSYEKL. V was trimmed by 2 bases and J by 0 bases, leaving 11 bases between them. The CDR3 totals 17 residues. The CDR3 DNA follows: TGCGCCAGCAGCCAACCCGGACGTAACTCTGGGGCCAACGTCCTGACTTTC. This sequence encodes CASSQPGRNSGANVLTF.

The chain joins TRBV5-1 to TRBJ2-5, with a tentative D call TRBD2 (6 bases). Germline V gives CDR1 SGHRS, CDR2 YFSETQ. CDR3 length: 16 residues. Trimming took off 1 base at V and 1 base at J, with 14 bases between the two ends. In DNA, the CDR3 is TGCGCCAGCAGCTTGAGTTATCGGGGGTTCCAAGAGACCCAGTACTTC. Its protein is CASSLSYRGFQETQYF.

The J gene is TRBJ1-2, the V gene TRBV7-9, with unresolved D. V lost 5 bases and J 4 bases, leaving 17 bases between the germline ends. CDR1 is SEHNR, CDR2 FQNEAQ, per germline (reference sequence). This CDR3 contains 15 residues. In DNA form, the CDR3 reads TGTGCCAGCAGCCTGGTGGTGGCAGGAGCCTATGGCTACACCTTC. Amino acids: CASSLVVAGAYGYTF.

CDR3 region: CASSLETDTQYF. The CDR3, as DNA: TGTGCCAGCAGTCTGGAGACAGATACGCAGTATTTT. The chain recombines TRBV28 with TRBJ2-3, with no clear D. Per the germline V gene, CDR1 is MDHEN and CDR2 is SYDVKM. Trimming cost V 5 bases and J 3 bases, with 6 bases left between them. The CDR3 covers 12 residues.

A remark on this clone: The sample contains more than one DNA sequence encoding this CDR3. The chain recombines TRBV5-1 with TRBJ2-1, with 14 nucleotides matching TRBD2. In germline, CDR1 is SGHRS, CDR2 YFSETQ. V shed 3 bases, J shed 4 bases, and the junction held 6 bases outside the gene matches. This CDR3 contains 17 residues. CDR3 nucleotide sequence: TGCGCCAGCAGCTGGGGACTAGCGGGAGAGGAATACAATGAGCAGTTCTTC. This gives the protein CASSWGLAGEEYNEQFF.

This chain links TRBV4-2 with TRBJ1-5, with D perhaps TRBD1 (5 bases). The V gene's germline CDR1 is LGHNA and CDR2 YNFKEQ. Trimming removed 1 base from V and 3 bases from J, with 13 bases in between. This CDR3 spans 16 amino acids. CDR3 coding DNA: TGTGCCAGCAGCCAAGCAGTGGGGGAAGTCAATCAGCCCCAGCATTTT. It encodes CASSQAVGEVNQPQHF.

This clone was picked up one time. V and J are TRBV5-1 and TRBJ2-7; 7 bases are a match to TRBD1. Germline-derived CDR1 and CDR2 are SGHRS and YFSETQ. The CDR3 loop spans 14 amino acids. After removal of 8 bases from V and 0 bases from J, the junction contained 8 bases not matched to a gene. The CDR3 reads CASSRQGRSYEQYF. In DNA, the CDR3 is TGCGCCAGTAGCAGACAGGGCCGCTCCTACGAGCAGTACTTC. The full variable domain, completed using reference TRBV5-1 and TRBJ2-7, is KAGVTQTPRYLIKTRGQQVTLSCSPISGHRSVSWYQQTPGQGLQFLFEYFSETQRNKGNFPGRFSGRQFSNSRSEMNVSTLELGDSALYLCASSRQGRSYEQYFGPGTRLTVT.

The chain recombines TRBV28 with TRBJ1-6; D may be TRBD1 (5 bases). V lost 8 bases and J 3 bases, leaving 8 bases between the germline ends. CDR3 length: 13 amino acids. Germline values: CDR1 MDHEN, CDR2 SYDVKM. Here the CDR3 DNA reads TGTGCCAGCGCGACAGACTATAATTCACCCCTCCACTTT. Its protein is CASATDYNSPLHF.

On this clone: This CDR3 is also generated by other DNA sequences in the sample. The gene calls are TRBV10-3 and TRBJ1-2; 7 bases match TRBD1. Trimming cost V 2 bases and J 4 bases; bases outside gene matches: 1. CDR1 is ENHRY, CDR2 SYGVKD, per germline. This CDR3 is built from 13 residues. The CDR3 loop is CAISEGDSYGYTF. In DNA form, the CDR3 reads TGTGCCATCAGTGAGGGGGACAGCTATGGCTACACCTTC.

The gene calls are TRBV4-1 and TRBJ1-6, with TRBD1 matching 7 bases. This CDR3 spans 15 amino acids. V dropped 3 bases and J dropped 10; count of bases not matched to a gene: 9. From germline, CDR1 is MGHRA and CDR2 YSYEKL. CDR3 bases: TGCGCCAGCAGCCACCCAGACAGGGTACTCTCACCCCTCCACTTT. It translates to CASSHPDRVLSPLHF.

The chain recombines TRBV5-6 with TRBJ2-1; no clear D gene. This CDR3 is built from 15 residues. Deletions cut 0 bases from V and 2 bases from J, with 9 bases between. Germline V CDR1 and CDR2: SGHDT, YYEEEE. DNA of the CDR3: TGTGCCAGCAGCTTGGATTGGAGCACCTACAATGAGCAGTTCTTC. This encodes CASSLDWSTYNEQFF.

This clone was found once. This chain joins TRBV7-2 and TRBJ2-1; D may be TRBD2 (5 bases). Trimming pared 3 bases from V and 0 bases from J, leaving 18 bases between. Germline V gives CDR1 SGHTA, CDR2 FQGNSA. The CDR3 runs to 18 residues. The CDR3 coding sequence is TGTGCCAGCAGCTTTCGCGGGCAGCCGCAGAGCTCCTACAATGAGCAGTTCTTC. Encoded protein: CASSFRGQPQSSYNEQFF.

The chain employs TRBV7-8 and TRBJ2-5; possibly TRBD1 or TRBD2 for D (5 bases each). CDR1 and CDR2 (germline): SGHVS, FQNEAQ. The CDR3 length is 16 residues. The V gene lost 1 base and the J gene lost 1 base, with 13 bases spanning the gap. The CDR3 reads CASSLGFRETQETQYF. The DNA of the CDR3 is TGTGCCAGCAGCTTAGGTTTCAGGGAGACCCAAGAGACCCAGTACTTC.